The T cell receptor (beta chain) under discussion was sequenced for a study of naive and memory T cell subsets. Study-level findings and limits: RNA-based TCR counts may shift with T cell activation and differentiation.

This clonotype was detected many times. The antigen is undetermined. Two oligonucleotides, mixed equimolar, formed the beta constant-region primer covering TRBC1 and TRBC2. The ligated cDNA underwent four PCR rounds using SP2 and nested alpha and beta constant-region primers. TCRdb reprocessed the UMI-ligation and nested PCR reads via MiXCR and lists one record per CDR3 protein. The sample includes tens of thousands of distinct CDR3 sequences, 9% seen only once; the top ten take roughly 1.2%. The ends were cut back, 6 bases at V and 2 bases at J, with 14 bases in the middle. The CDR3 consists of 15 residues. Germline V gene lookup returns CDR1 SNHLY and CDR2 FYNNEI.

This sequence originates from a human donor in good health. The rearrangement uses TRBV2 and TRBJ2-4; tentatively, D is TRBD2 (7 bases). Sequenced material: naive CD8+ T cells from blood. CDR3 sequence reads: CASRGGQGSKNIQYF. In nucleotides, the CDR3 is TGTGCCAGCAGGGGGGGGCAGGGGTCCAAAAACATTCAGTACTTC.